Below are 14 T cell receptor beta chains sequenced from a single sample in a study of blood T cell repertoires in COVID-19. The method was immunoSEQ multiplex PCR; TCRdb's version includes in-frame clones alone and lacks a portion of them. This sample has a few hundred thousand clones, with over 75% found just once. The source material was PBMCs or T cells enriched from blood (not recorded which). All receptors come from a woman younger than 45 who had recovered from COVID-19.

This clone has a handful of counts. The rearrangement uses TRBV24-1 and TRBJ2-2, with 8 bases matching TRBD1. The CDR3 has 16 amino acids. Looked up from germline, CDR1 is KGHDR and CDR2 is SFDVKD. V shed 4 bases, J shed 4 bases, and the junction held 7 bases outside the gene matches. The CDR3 loop reads CATSDPGQGGTGELFF. CDR3 in DNA: TGTGCCACCAGTGACCCCGGACAGGGTGGCACCGGGGAGCTGTTTTTT.

J is TRBJ2-7 and V is TRBV5-4; the D gene is possibly TRBD2 (6 bases). Trimming stripped 4 bases from V and 0 bases from J, with 11 bases between. The length of the CDR3 is 14 residues. The V gene's germline CDR1 is SGHNT and CDR2 YYREEE (reference sequence). The CDR3 sequence is CASSGTGSSYEQYF. In nucleotides, the CDR3 is TGTGCCAGCAGCGGGACTGGGAGCTCCTACGAGCAGTACTTC.

The J gene is TRBJ1-2, the V gene TRBV19; D is unresolved. The V end was cut by 0 bases, the J end by 4 bases, with 12 bases between. CDR3 length equals 15 residues. Per the germline V gene, CDR1 is LNHDA and CDR2 is SQIVND (reference sequence). CDR3 residues: CASSIEMVTVYGYTF. The CDR3 nucleotides read TGTGCCAGTAGTATAGAAATGGTAACGGTCTATGGCTACACCTTC.

This clone was observed once. J is TRBJ2-1 and V is TRBV10-2, with 8 nucleotides matching TRBD2. This CDR3 has 14 residues. CDR1 is WSHSY, CDR2 SAAADI, per germline. Trimming at V came to 6 bases and at J to 9 bases, leaving 10 bases not matched to a gene. The CDR3 nucleotides read TGCGCCAGCAGCCCCGGAGGCGGGGGGTTTGAGCAGTTCTTC. Translating gives CASSPGGGGFEQFF.

The rearrangement joins TRBV28 to TRBJ1-2, with 8 bases that match TRBD1. This CDR3 region has 12 residues. Trimming at V came to 8 bases and at J to 8 bases, leaving 7 bases not matched to a gene. The germline CDR1 and CDR2 sequences are MDHEN and SYDVKM. CDR3 coding DNA: TGTGCCAGCGGCGACAGGGGTGCCGGCTACACCTTC. Protein product: CASGDRGAGYTF.

Points on this clone: At one boundary the junction diverges from the germline segment, which might be a read error. The chain has TRBV7-7 and TRBJ2-5, with D uncertain. Germline loops: CDR1 SSHAT, CDR2 FNYEAQ (reference sequence). This CDR3 comprises 12 residues. The CDR3 region has the DNA TGTGCTAGCAGCTCTGATTCAGGGACCCAGTACTTC. It encodes CASSSDSGTQYF.

V and J are TRBV6-5 and TRBJ1-3; D is undetermined. The CDR3 covers 14 residues. Germline CDR1 is MNHEY and CDR2 is SVGAGI. With 6 bases removed from V and 0 bases from J, the gap between germline ends came to 9 bases. The CDR3 region has the DNA TGTGCCAGCAGGCAGGTCACCTCTGGAAACACCATATATTTT. Its protein is CASRQVTSGNTIYF.

The rearrangement joins TRBV5-1 to TRBJ2-7, with D possibly matching TRBD2 (6 bases). The CDR3 has 16 residues. V lost 0 bases and J 3 bases, leaving 16 bases between the germline ends. Germline V CDR1 and CDR2: SGHRS, YFSETQ. The CDR3 region has the DNA TGCGCCAGCAGCTTGGGGAGGGCTAGCGTCAACTACGAGCAGTACTTC. The encoded protein is CASSLGRASVNYEQYF.

The rearrangement uses TRBV6-5 and TRBJ2-7; weak D call: TRBD1 (6 bases). The CDR3 extends over 14 amino acids. V lost 5 bases and J lost 3, with 14 bases in between. Looked up from germline, CDR1 is MNHEY and CDR2 is SVGAGI. The CDR3 nucleotides read TGTGCCAGCAGTAACCGGGACAACCGCTACGAGCAGTACTTC. Amino acids: CASSNRDNRYEQYF.

This chain links TRBV19 with TRBJ2-1, with D perhaps TRBD2 (5 bases). From germline, CDR1 is LNHDA and CDR2 SQIVND (reference sequence). This CDR3 has 15 amino acids. The V end lost 3 bases, the J end lost 5 bases, and 14 bases lay between the germline ends. This CDR3 reads CASSIEVWEHNEQFF. DNA of the CDR3: TGTGCCAGTAGTATTGAGGTTTGGGAGCACAATGAGCAGTTCTTC. Filled out from reference TRBV19 and TRBJ2-1, the complete variable domain reads DGGITQSPKYLFRKEGQNVTLSCEQNLNHDAMYWYRQDPGQGLRLIYYSQIVNDFQKGDIAEGYSVSREKKESFPLTVTSAQKNPTAFYLCASSIEVWEHNEQFFGPGTRLTVL.

The chain combines TRBV11-2 with TRBJ1-2, with a possible D match to TRBD1 (6 bases). The germline V gene has CDR1 SGHAT and CDR2 FQNNGV. The V end was cut by 5 bases, the J end by 1 base, with 11 bases between. There are 14 residues in the CDR3. Here the CDR3 reads CASSPGQLNYGYTF. The CDR3 nucleotides read TGTGCCAGCAGCCCCGGACAGCTTAACTATGGCTACACCTTC.

The chain combines TRBV2 with TRBJ1-5; 8 bases are shared with TRBD1. The V and J ends lost 8 bases and 0 bases, in that order; junction bases with no gene match: 3. From germline, CDR1 is SNHLY and CDR2 FYNNEI. The CDR3 consists of 14 residues. This chain's CDR3 is CASRGTGSNQPQHF. CDR3 in DNA: TGTGCCAGCCGAGGGACAGGTAGCAATCAGCCCCAGCATTTT.

The V and J genes are TRBV28 and TRBJ2-5, with 8 bases that match TRBD2. V dropped 3 bases and J dropped 4; count of bases not matched to a gene: 1. Looked up from germline, CDR1 is MDHEN and CDR2 is SYDVKM. CDR3 length: 13 amino acids. The CDR3 DNA is TGTGCCAGCAGTTTTACTAGCGGAGAGACCCAGTACTTC. It translates to CASSFTSGETQYF.

This clone was seen just once. The chain joins TRBV11-2 to TRBJ1-2, with a possible D match to TRBD1 (5 bases). The CDR3 runs 13 residues. V lost 0 bases and J 11 bases, leaving 13 bases between the germline ends. The germline V gene has CDR1 SGHAT and CDR2 FQNNGV. CDR3 sequence: CASSLEDGRGYTF. The CDR3 DNA is TGTGCCAGCAGCTTAGAGGATGGGAGGGGTTACACCTTC.